The following is a T cell receptor beta chain sequence with its context. Germline CDR1 is SEHNR and CDR2 is FQNEAQ (reference sequence). With V trimmed by 2 bases and J by 7 bases, 8 bases remained unmatched. This CDR3 has 16 residues. The source of the sample is a study of shared clonotypes between healthy human individuals. It was at deep level that the assay was run. Profiled with immunoSEQ multiplex PCR; TCRdb holds only in-frame clones, not every one. Of over a million clones in the sample, about 96% were seen once. This chain connects TRBV7-9 to TRBJ2-1, with 10 bases aligning to TRBD1. The sequencing sample was made of naive CD4+ T cells sorted from blood. As to subset: CD45RA+ positively selected. The receptor was derived from a man aged 30 to 39 in good health. The CDR3 bases are TGTGCCAGCAGCTTAAATAGGGGACAGGGGAGGAATGAGCAGTTCTTC. It specifies CASSLNRGQGRNEQFF.